The T cell receptor (beta chain) under discussion was sequenced for a study of OX40 agonist ivuxolimab in advanced cancers. Study at large: The dose-escalation cohort was about 83% male, with a mean age of 60 years, ranging about 23 to 90.

The CDR3 covers 14 residues. Trimming stripped 7 bases from V and 0 bases from J, with 10 bases between. Germline V CDR1 and CDR2: MDHEN, SYDVKM. Profiled with immunoSEQ multiplex PCR; TCRdb holds only in-frame clones, not every one. Of fewer than 85,000 clones in the sample, over 80% were seen once. Autoimmune disease history or systemic immunosuppression excluded patients. As for this clone: Its antigen remains unidentified.

Study results and caveats: Expansion of clones was among the lowest in partial responders at 0.1-3.0 mg/kg.

This sequence joins TRBV28 and TRBJ1-5; the D is unclear. The TCR sequence derives from an adult with an advanced solid tumor such as melanoma, head and neck, liver or kidney cancer. The sample was CD4+ or CD8+ T cells sorted from blood, taken in a trial of the OX40 agonist ivuxolimab. The chain's CDR3 is CASNRIPSNQPQHF. The CDR3, as DNA: TGTGCCAGCAACCGCATCCCTAGCAATCAGCCCCAGCATTTT.